This TCR beta chain appears in the sequencing data of a study of shared clonotypes between healthy human individuals. The V and J ends lost 4 bases and 6 bases, in that order; junction bases with no gene match: 7. This CDR3 has 14 residues. In germline, CDR1 is MNHNY, CDR2 SVGAGI (reference sequence). Method: immunoSEQ multiplex PCR; TCRdb's copy keeps in-frame clones and lacks some. Among millions of clones listed, 85% to 95% were seen once. The receptor comes from a man between 18 and 35 years old in good health. Sequenced sample: naive CD4+ T cells sorted from blood. Indicated subset: CD45RA+ positively selected. The chain employs TRBV6-6 and TRBJ1-2, with 8 bases matching TRBD1. CDR3 amino acids: CASSSLGTGDGYTF. The CDR3 DNA reads as TGTGCCAGCAGTTCCCTCGGGACAGGAGATGGCTACACCTTC.